These 6 T cell receptor beta chains were sequenced from one sample in a study of T cell responses to AZD1222 COVID-19 vaccine. Profiling relied on immunoSEQ multiplex PCR, and the TCRdb table lists in-frame clones only, not all of them. The sample has about 150,000 clones; 85% to 95% are singletons. Specimen: peripheral blood, collected 28 days after the second AZD1222 dose. The receptors come from an adult who received the AZD1222 COVID-19 vaccine.

This chain links TRBV14 with TRBJ1-4; tentatively, D is TRBD1 (5 bases). Germline CDR1 reads SGHDN; CDR2 reads FVKESK. This CDR3 has 13 residues. V was cut by 6 bases and J by 5 bases, with 10 bases left in between. CDR3 sequence (DNA): TGTGCCAGCAGGGGGCGGATGAATGAAAAACTGTTTTTT. It is translated as CASRGRMNEKLFF.

The chain recombines TRBV18 with TRBJ1-4; D might be TRBD1 (6 bases). There are 15 residues in the CDR3. Trimming pared 5 bases from V and 7 bases from J, leaving 17 bases between. Looked up from germline, CDR1 is KGHSH and CDR2 is LQKENI. In DNA, the CDR3 is TGTGCCAGCTCAGCTCGGCAGGGGACCACTGAAAAACTGTTTTTT. The encoded protein is CASSARQGTTEKLFF.

The chain has TRBV28 and TRBJ1-5; 12 nucleotides match TRBD1. CDR1 and CDR2 from the germline V gene are MDHEN and SYDVKM. The length of the CDR3 is 15 residues. The junction had 10 bases not matched to a gene; V was cut back by 7 bases and J by 9 bases. CDR3 sequence reads: CASTRGTGGWWPQHF. The CDR3 DNA is TGTGCCAGCACCCGAGGGACAGGGGGCTGGTGGCCCCAGCATTTT.

This clone was counted a single time. The chain combines TRBV27 with TRBJ2-7; no definite D call. The CDR3 is 15 residues long. Trimming took 3 bases from V and 0 from J, leaving 12 bases between them. Germline values: CDR1 MNHEY, CDR2 SMNVEV (reference sequence). The CDR3 region has the DNA TGTGCCAGCAGTTTGGCTGACCCGCGCTCCTACGAGCAGTACTTC. Translating it yields CASSLADPRSYEQYF.

This rearrangement joins TRBV7-9 to TRBJ2-3; D may be TRBD2 (6 bases). Germline V gives CDR1 SEHNR, CDR2 FQNEAQ (reference sequence). The CDR3 totals 17 residues. The ends were cut back, 1 base at V and 1 base at J, with 15 bases in the middle. The CDR3 nucleotides are TGTGCCAGCAGCTTAGGAGATCGGGGGACCCGCACAGATACGCAGTATTTT. This translates into CASSLGDRGTRTDTQYF.

Here the CDR3 reads CASSSFRLAGAADTQYF. CDR3 coding DNA: TGTGCCAGCAGCTCCTTCCGACTAGCGGGGGCGGCGGATACGCAGTATTTT. The V and J genes are TRBV13 and TRBJ2-3; 12 bases align to TRBD2. V lost 4 bases and J lost 6; bases outside the gene matches: 11. The length of the CDR3 is 17 residues. The germline V gene has CDR1 PRHDT and CDR2 FYEKMQ (reference sequence). Looking up the rest from reference TRBV13 and TRBJ2-3 gives the full variable domain: AAGVIQSPRHLIKEKRETATLKCYPIPRHDTVYWYQQGPGQDPQFLISFYEKMQSDKGSIPDRFSAQQFSDYHSELNMSSLELGDSALYFCASSSFRLAGAADTQYFGPGTRLTVL.